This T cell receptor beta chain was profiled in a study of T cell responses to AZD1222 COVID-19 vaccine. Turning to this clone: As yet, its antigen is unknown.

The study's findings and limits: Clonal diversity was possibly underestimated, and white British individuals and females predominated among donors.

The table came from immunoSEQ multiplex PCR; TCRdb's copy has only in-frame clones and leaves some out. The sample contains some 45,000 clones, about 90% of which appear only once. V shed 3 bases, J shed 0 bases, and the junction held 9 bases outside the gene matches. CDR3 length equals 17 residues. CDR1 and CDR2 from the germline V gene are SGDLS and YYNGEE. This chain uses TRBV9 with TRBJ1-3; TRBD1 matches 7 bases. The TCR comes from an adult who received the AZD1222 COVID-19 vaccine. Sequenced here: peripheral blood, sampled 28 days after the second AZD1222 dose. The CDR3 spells CASSDPGTVTSGNTIYF. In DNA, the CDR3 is TGTGCCAGCAGCGACCCCGGGACAGTAACCTCTGGAAACACCATATATTTT.